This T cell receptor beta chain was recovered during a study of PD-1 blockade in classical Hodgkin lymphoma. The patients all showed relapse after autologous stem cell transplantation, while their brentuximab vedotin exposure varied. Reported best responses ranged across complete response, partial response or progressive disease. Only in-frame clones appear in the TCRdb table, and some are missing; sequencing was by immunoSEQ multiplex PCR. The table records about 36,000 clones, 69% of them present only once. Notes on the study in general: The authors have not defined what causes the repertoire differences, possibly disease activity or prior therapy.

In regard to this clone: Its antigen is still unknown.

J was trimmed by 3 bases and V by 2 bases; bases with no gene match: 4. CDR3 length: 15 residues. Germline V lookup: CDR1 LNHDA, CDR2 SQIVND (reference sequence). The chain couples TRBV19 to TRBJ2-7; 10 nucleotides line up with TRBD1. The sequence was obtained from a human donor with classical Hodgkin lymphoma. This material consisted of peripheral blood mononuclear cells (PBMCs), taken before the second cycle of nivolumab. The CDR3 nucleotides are TGTGCCAGTAGTATATCTGGGACAGGGGTCTACGAGCAGTACTTC. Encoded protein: CASSISGTGVYEQYF.